The rows below give T cell receptor beta chains drawn from one sample of a study of T cell changes during pregnancy in multiple sclerosis. This table comes from immunoSEQ multiplex PCR, and its TCRdb copy is limited to in-frame clones, with some not included. The sample has tens of thousands of clones, around 93% seen once; the top ten hold around 3.7%. Sequencing was performed on CD8+ T cells from peripheral blood mononuclear cells, taken in the second trimester of pregnancy. The receptors come from a female donor with multiple sclerosis, enrolled in a pregnancy study. The CDR3 runs from the conserved cysteine through the conserved F or W. A D gene is named only where the DNA matches it firmly. Part of the rows lack a size; the others show once, few, many or a class for expanded clones.

TRBJ2-5	.	TRBV6-6	.	TGTGCCAGCAGTAAGGGACTTCCAGAGACCCAGTACTTC	CASSKGLPETQYF
TRBJ1-5	.	TRBV19	once	TGTGCCAGTAGTATTGGTGCGGGACCCAATCAGCCCCAGCATTTT	CASSIGAGPNQPQHF
TRBJ2-7	.	TRBV27	.	TGTGCCAGCAGTTTATCGGTTCTTACACAGACCTACGAGCAGTACTTC	CASSLSVLTQTYEQYF
TRBJ2-7	TRBD2	TRBV7-9	.	TGTGCCAGCAGCTCGGGACTAGCGGGTTCCTACGAGCAGTACTTC	CASSSGLAGSYEQYF
TRBJ1-1	.	TRBV7-6	.	TGTGCCAGCAGCGAGGACAGAATGAACACTGAAGCTTTCTTT	CASSEDRMNTEAFF
TRBJ1-2	TRBD1	TRBV13	.	TGTGCCAGCAGCTTTCGACAGGGAGGTGGCTACACCTTC	CASSFRQGGGYTF
TRBJ2-7	TRBD1	TRBV7-6	.	TGTGCCAGCAGTCCCGGGACAGGGGGTCCCTACGAGCAGTACTTC	CASSPGTGGPYEQYF
TRBJ1-3	.	TRBV7-9	once	TGTGCCAGCAGCCTTCCCGGGGAGGAGGACTCTGGAAACACCATATATTTT	CASSLPGEEDSGNTIYF
TRBJ2-7	.	TRBV5-4	.	TGTGCCAGCAGCTTGGCCGAAGGGGCCAGGACCTACGAGCAGTACTTC	CASSLAEGARTYEQYF
TRBJ2-7	.	TRBV2	.	TGTGCCAGCAGTGAGGCAGGGCAGGGGCGGTACGAGCAGTACTTC	CASSEAGQGRYEQYF
TRBJ1-1	.	TRBV30	few	TGTGCCTGGAGAACGGGATTTGGTCCTGAAGCTTTCTTT	CAWRTGFGPEAFF
TRBJ1-6	.	TRBV27	.	TGTGCCAGCGGGGACTTCGATAATTCACCCCTCCACTTT	CASGDFDNSPLHF
TRBJ1-5	.	TRBV27	.	TGTGCCAGCAGTGGAGGACAGTTCGGGGATCAGCCCCAGCATTTT	CASSGGQFGDQPQHF
TRBJ2-5	.	TRBV5-5	.	TGTGCCAGCAGCTCACCAAGCGGGCAGCAAGAGACCCAGTACTTC	CASSSPSGQQETQYF
TRBJ1-1	.	TRBV5-5	.	TGTGCCAGCAACCCGCAGGGTTTTAGGACTGAAGCTTTCTTT	CASNPQGFRTEAFF
TRBJ2-5	.	TRBV4-1	.	TGCGCCAGTAGAGCTATGGGGCTGGAGACCCAGTACTTC	CASRAMGLETQYF
TRBJ1-2	.	TRBV29-1	.	TGCAGCGTTGAAGATAACCCGACAGTTAGTTCTAACTATGGCTACACCTTC	CSVEDNPTVSSNYGYTF